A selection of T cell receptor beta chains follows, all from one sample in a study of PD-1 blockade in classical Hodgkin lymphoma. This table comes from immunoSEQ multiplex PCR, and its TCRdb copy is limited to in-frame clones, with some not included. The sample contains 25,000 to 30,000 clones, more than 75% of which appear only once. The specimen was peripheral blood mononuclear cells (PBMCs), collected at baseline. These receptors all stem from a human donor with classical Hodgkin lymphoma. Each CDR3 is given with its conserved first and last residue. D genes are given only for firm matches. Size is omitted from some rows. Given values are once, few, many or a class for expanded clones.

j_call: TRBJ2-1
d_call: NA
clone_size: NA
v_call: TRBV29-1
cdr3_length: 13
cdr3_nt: TGCAGCGTGAGACTAGTTGGCTACAATGAGCAGTTCTTC
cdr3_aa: CSVRLVGYNEQFF

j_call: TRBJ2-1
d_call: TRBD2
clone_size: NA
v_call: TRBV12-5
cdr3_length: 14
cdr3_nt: TGTGCTAGTGGTTTGAGGGGACTACACAATGAGCAGTTCTTC
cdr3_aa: CASGLRGLHNEQFF

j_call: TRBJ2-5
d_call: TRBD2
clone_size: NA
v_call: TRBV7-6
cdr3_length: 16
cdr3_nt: TGTGCCAGCAGGCCCCGGACTAGCCTGTACCAAGAGACCCAGTACTTC
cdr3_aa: CASRPRTSLYQETQYF

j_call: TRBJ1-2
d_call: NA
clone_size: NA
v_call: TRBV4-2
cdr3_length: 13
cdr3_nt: TGTGCCAGCAGCCAAGGGACCAACTATGGCTACACCTTC
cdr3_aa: CASSQGTNYGYTF

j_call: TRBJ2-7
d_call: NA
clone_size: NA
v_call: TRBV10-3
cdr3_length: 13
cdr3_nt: TGTGCCATCAAGAGGGAAGGGGGAGGTGAGCAGTACTTC
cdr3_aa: CAIKREGGGEQYF

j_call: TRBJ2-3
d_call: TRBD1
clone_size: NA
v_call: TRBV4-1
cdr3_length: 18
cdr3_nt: TGCGCCAGCAGCTACCGACAGGGGGCAGGCGGGGCGGGAGATACGCAGTATTTT
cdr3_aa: CASSYRQGAGGAGDTQYF

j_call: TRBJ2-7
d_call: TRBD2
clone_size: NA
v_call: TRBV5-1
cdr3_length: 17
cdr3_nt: TGCGCCAGCAGCTTTTTTTCTTCAGGCGGGGGTGCGTACGAGCAGTACTTC
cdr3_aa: CASSFFSSGGGAYEQYF

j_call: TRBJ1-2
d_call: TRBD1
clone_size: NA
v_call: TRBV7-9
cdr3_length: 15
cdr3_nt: TGTGCCAGCAGCTTGACAGGGGGCGTAGGCTATGGCTACACCTTC
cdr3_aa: CASSLTGGVGYGYTF

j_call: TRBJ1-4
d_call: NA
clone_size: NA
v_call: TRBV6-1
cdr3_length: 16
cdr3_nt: TGTGCCAGCAGTGAAGCTCGGGGGGTGGTAAGCGAAAAACTGTTTTTT
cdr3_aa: CASSEARGVVSEKLFF

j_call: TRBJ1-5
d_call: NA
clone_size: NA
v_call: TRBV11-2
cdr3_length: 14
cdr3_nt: TGTGCCAGCAGCTTAGGGGTTGGGGGTCAGCCCCAGCATTTT
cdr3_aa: CASSLGVGGQPQHF

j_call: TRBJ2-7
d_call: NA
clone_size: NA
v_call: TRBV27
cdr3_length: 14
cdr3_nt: TGTGCCAGCACCGAGGGGCCGAATGATTACGAGCAGTACTTC
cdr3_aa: CASTEGPNDYEQYF

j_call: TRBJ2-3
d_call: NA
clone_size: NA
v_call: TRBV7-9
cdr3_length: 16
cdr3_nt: TGTGCCAGCAGCTTAGCATTTGGCCGGAGCGCGGATACGCAGTATTTT
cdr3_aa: CASSLAFGRSADTQYF

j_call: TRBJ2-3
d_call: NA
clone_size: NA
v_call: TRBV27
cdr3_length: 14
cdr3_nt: TGTGCCAGCAGTTTGCGGGGGCGAACAGATACGCAGTATTTT
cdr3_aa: CASSLRGRTDTQYF

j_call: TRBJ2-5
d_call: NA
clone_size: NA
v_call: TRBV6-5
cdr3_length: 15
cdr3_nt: TGTGCCAGCAGCTCCCCGGGACTCAGGAAGGGGACCCAGTACTTC
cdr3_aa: CASSSPGLRKGTQYF

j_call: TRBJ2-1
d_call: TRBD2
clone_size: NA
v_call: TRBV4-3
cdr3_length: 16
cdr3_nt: TGCGCCAGCAGCCGGTTTAGCGGGGGGGTTTACAATGAGCAGTTCTTC
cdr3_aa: CASSRFSGGVYNEQFF

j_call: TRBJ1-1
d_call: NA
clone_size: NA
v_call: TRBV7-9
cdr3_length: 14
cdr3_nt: TGTGCCAGCAGCTTAGCGTCCAGTGACACTGAAGCTTTCTTT
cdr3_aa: CASSLASSDTEAFF

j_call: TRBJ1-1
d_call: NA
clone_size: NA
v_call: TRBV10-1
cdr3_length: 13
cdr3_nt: TGCGCCAGCAAGGGGAGTGGGGACACTGAAGCTTTCTTT
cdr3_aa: CASKGSGDTEAFF

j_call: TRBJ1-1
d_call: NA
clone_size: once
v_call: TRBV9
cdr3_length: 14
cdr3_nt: TGTGCCAGCAGCGTAGATCTGCAGGGACCTGAAGCTTTCTTT
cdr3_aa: CASSVDLQGPEAFF

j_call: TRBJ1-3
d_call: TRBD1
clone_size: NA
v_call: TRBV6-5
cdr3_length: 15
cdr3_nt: TGTGCCAGCAGTCCGGACAGGGAGCGAAAAAACACCATATATTTT
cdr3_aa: CASSPDRERKNTIYF

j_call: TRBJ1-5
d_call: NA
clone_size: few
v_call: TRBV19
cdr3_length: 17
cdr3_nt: TGTGCCAGCGGAAAAGGGAGTGGGTCTATTGGCAATCAGCCCCAGCATTTT
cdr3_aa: CASGKGSGSIGNQPQHF

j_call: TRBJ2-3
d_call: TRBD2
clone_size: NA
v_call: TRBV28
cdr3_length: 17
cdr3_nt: TGTGCCAGCAGTTCCAGCGGGGTGAGTTTGTCGGGGGATACGCAGTATTTT
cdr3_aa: CASSSSGVSLSGDTQYF

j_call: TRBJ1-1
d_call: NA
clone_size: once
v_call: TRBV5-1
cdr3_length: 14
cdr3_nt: TGCGCCAGCAGCTTGAGGTCGGTGGTGACTGAAGCTTTCTTT
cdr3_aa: CASSLRSVVTEAFF

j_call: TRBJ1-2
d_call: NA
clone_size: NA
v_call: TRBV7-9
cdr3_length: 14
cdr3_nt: TGTGCCAGCAGCTCAGACACAGGGAACTATGGCTACACCTTC
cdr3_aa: CASSSDTGNYGYTF

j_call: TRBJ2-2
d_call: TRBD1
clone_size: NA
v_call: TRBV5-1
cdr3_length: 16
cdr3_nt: TGCGCCAGCAGTTTACAACAGGGGTTGAGAACCGGGGAGCTGTTTTTT
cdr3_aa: CASSLQQGLRTGELFF

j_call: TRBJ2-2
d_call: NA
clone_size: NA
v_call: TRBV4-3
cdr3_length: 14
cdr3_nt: TGCGCCAGCAGCCAAGGGGCCCGGGTGGGGGAGCTGTTTTTT
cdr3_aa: CASSQGARVGELFF

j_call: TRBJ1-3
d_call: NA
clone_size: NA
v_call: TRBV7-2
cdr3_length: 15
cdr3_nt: TGTGCCAGCAGCTTAGGGACTGTTCCTGGAAACACCATATATTTT
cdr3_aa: CASSLGTVPGNTIYF

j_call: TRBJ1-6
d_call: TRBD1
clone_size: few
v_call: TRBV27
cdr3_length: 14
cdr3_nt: TGTGCCAGCAATGACAGGGGGATACATTCACCCCTCCACTTT
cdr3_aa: CASNDRGIHSPLHF

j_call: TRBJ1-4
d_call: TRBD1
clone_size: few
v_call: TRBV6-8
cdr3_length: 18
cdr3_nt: TGTGCCAGCAGTCACCTCCTCCACCGACAGGGGCGGGAGGAAAAACTGTTTTTT
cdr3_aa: CASSHLLHRQGREEKLFF

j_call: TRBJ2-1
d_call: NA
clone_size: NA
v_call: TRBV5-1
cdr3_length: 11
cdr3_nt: TGCGCCAGCAGACTTTACAATGAGCAGTTCTTC
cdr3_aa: CASRLYNEQFF

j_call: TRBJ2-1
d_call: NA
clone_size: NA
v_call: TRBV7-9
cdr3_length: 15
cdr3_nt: TGTGCCAGCAGCTTGGAGGGGAGCTCCTACAATGAGCAGTTCTTC
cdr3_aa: CASSLEGSSYNEQFF

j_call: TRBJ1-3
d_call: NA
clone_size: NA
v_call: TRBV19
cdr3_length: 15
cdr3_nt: TGTGCCAGTAGCCTCTGGTTAACCTCTGGAAACACCATATATTTT
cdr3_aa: CASSLWLTSGNTIYF

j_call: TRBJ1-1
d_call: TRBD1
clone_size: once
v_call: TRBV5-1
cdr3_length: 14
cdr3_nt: TGCGCCAGCAGCCCAATTCTGACAGGGGCTGAAGCTTTCTTT
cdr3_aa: CASSPILTGAEAFF

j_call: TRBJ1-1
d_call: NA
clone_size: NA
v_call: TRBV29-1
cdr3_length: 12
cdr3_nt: TGCAGCGTTGCCCCTGGACTTCCTGAAGCTTTCTTT
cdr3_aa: CSVAPGLPEAFF

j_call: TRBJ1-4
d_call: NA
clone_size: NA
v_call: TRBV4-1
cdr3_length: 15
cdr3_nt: TGCGCCAGCAGCCAAGATCGTGGGGGGGCTGAAAAACTGTTTTTT
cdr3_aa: CASSQDRGGAEKLFF

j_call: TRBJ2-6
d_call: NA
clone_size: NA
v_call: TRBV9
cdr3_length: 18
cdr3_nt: TGTGCCAGCAGTGTCCTCGCGGGACCGGGCTCTGGGGCCAACGTCCTGACTTTC
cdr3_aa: CASSVLAGPGSGANVLTF

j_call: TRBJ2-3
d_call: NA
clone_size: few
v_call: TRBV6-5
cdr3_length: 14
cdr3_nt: TGTGCCAGCAGGGGACCGCTGGTCACAGATACGCAGTATTTT
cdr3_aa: CASRGPLVTDTQYF

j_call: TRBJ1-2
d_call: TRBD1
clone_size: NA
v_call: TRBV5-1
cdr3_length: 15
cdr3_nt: TGCGCCAGCAGCTTGGAGGGACAGGGCGGCTATGGCTACACCTTC
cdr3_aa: CASSLEGQGGYGYTF

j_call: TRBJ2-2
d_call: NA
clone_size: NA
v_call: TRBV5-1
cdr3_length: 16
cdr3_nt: TGCGCCAGCAGCCCGATGGACACTTTCGGCACCGGGGAGCTGTTTTTT
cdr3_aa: CASSPMDTFGTGELFF

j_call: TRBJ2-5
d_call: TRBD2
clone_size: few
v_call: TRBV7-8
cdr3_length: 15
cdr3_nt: TGTGCCAGCAGCTTAGGCGGGGGGGCCAAAGAGACCCAGTACTTC
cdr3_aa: CASSLGGGAKETQYF

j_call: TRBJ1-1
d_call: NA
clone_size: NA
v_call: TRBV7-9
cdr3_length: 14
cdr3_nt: TGTGCCAGCAGCCGTGGACCGCAGGGCACTGAAGCTTTCTTT
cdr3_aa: CASSRGPQGTEAFF

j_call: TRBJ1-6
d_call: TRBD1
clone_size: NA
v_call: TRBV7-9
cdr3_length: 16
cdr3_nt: TGTGCCAGCAGATATTGGACAGGGGAAGAAGATTCACCCCTCCACTTT
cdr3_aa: CASRYWTGEEDSPLHF

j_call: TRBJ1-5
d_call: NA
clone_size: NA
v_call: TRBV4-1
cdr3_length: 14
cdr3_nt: TGCGCCAGCAGCCCACAGGGCCTCTATCAGCCCCAGCATTTT
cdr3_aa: CASSPQGLYQPQHF

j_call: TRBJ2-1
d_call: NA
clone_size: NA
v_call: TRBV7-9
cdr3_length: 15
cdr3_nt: TGTGCCAGCAGCTTAGACGGCGGGGTGACAAATGAGCAGTTCTTC
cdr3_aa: CASSLDGGVTNEQFF

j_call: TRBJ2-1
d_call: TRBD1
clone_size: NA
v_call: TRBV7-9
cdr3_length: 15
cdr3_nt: TGTGCCAGCAGCCCGCGGGACAGGATCAACAATGAGCAGTTCTTC
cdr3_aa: CASSPRDRINNEQFF

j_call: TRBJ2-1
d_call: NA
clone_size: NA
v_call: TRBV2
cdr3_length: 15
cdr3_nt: TGTGCCAGCGGCGAAGTGGTGGGCTCCTACAATGAGCAGTTCTTC
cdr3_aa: CASGEVVGSYNEQFF

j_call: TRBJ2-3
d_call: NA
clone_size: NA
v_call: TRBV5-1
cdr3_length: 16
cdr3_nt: TGCGCCAGCAGGGGGGGGCCGGGACAGAGAGCAGATACGCAGTATTTT
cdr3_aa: CASRGGPGQRADTQYF

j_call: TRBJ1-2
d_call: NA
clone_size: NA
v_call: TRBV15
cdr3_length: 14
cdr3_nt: TGTGCCACCAGCAGAGTTCCAGGGGACTATGGCTACACCTTC
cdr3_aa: CATSRVPGDYGYTF

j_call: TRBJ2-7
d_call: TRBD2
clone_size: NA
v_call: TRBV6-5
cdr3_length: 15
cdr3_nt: TGTGCCAGCAGCCCGACTAGCCCGAGGCTCTACGAGCAGTACTTC
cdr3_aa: CASSPTSPRLYEQYF

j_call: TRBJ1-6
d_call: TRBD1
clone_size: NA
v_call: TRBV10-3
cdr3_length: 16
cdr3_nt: TGTGCCATCAGTGAGTCGAAAGCCAGGGGGGGATCACCCCTCCACTTT
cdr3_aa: CAISESKARGGSPLHF

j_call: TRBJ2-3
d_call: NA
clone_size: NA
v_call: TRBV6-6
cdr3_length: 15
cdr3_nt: TGTGCCAGCAGTTTGGCCCAATCAATTCGAGATACGCAGTATTTT
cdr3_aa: CASSLAQSIRDTQYF

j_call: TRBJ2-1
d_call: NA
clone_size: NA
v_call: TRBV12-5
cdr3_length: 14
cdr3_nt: TGTGCTAGTGGTTTGGGACCACAGGGTAATGAGCAGTTCTTC
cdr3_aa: CASGLGPQGNEQFF

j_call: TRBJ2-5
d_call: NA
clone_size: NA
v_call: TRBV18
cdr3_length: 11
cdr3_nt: TGTGCCAGCTCACGGCAAGAGACCCAGTACTTC
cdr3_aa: CASSRQETQYF

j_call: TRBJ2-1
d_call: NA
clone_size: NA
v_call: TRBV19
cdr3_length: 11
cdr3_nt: TGTGCCGTGGGACTGTACAATGAGCAGTTCTTC
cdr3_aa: CAVGLYNEQFF

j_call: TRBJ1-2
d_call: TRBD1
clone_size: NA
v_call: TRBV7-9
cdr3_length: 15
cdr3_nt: TGTGCCAGCAGCTTGGCCGGGACAGGGGCTACTGGCTACACCTTC
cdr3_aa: CASSLAGTGATGYTF

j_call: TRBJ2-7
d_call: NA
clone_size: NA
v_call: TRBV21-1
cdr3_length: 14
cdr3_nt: TGTGCCAGCAGCAACCACACGGACAGGGACGAGCAGTACTTC
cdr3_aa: CASSNHTDRDEQYF

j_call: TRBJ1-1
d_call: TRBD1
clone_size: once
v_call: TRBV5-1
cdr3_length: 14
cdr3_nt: TGCGCCAGCGCAAGACAGGGGGCACGTGAGGAGGCTTTCTTT
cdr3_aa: CASARQGAREEAFF

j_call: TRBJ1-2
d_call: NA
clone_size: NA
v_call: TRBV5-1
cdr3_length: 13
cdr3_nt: TGCGCCAGCAGCTTGGGAGGGAGCGGTGGCTACACCTTC
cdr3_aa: CASSLGGSGGYTF